These 26 T cell receptor beta chains share one sample of origin, sequenced in a study of identical twins. MiXCR, applied by TCRdb to the 5' RACE reads, yields one record per CDR3 protein. This sample has hundreds of thousands of distinct CDR3 sequences, with around a tenth found just once. The material sequenced was memory (CD45RO+) T cells sorted from blood. These receptors all come from a young woman in good health.

A remark on this clonotype: Being one base from a much bigger clone, this may be a read error. The rearrangement links TRBV11-2 to TRBJ2-1; unclear D gene. CDR1 is SGHAT, CDR2 FQNNGV, per germline. The germline V and J ends were trimmed by 8 bases and 4 bases, with 15 bases remaining between them. The CDR3 runs to 14 residues. The CDR3 bases are TGTGCCAGCGGCTCGTCTTACCCTTACAATGAGCAGTTCTTC. Encoded protein: CASGSSYPYNEQFF.

This clonotype showed up just a few times. V is TRBV20-1 and J is TRBJ2-7; D is unclear. The CDR3 consists of 13 residues. Per germline, CDR1 DFQATT and CDR2 SNEGSKA (reference sequence). Trimming left V 3 bases short and J 6 bases short, with 15 bases between. CDR3 sequence reads: CSASPSLNREQYF. CDR3 DNA sequence: TGCAGTGCTAGCCCTTCACTAAACCGCGAGCAGTACTTC.

V is TRBV5-4 and J is TRBJ2-1; TRBD2 aligns across 7 bases. The germline gives CDR1 SGHNT, CDR2 YYREEE (reference sequence). The trim removed 0 bases at V and 10 bases at J, leaving 10 bases unmatched. The CDR3 length is 15 residues. The DNA for the CDR3 is TGTGCCAGCAGCTTGGGGGGGACTACAGGAGGGGAGCAGTTCTTC. It encodes CASSLGGTTGGEQFF.

This rearrangement joins TRBV7-8 to TRBJ2-1, with D tentatively TRBD2 (6 bases). V lost 1 base and J lost 6, with 19 bases in between. CDR3 length equals 17 residues. The germline CDR1 and CDR2 sequences are SGHVS and FQNEAQ. CDR3 DNA sequence: TGTGCCAGCAGCTTAGTTCGACGTCCGGGAGCGGGCAATGAGCAGTTCTTC. It codes for CASSLVRRPGAGNEQFF.

This clonotype was detected many times. The chain combines TRBV6-2 or TRBV6-3 with TRBJ2-7; D unresolved. CDR3 size: 13 residues. Germline V CDR1 and CDR2: MNHEY, SVGEGT. Trimming left V 0 bases short and J 2 bases short, with 5 bases between. CDR3 sequence reads: CASSYSTTYEQYF. DNA of the CDR3: TGTGCCAGCAGTTACTCGACAACCTACGAGCAGTACTTC.

This chain uses TRBV20-1 with TRBJ1-2, with a possible D match to TRBD1 (6 bases). Trimming shortened V by 1 base and J by 2 bases, and 14 bases separated the two germline ends. This CDR3 region has 15 residues. Germline CDR1 is DFQATT and CDR2 is SNEGSKA (reference sequence). The CDR3 sequence: CSARAGAYINYGYTF. CDR3 in DNA: TGCAGTGCTAGAGCAGGGGCATACATCAACTATGGCTACACCTTC.

There are a few counts of this clonotype. The chain employs TRBV3-1 and TRBJ1-2, with D hard to call. This CDR3 comprises 15 residues. CDR1 and CDR2 from the germline V gene are LGHDT and YNNKEL (reference sequence). V lost 0 bases and J 0 bases, leaving 8 bases between the germline ends. The CDR3 DNA reads TGTGCCAGCAGCCAAGATTGGGGATCTAACTATGGCTACACCTTC. This sequence encodes CASSQDWGSNYGYTF.

A few counts support this clonotype. The rearrangement links TRBV13 to TRBJ2-1, with a possible D match to TRBD2 (6 bases). The germline V gene has CDR1 PRHDT and CDR2 FYEKMQ (reference sequence). The CDR3 consists of 14 residues. Trimming took 5 bases from V and 10 from J, leaving 18 bases between them. CDR3 in DNA: TGTGCCAGCAGCCCGAAGGGACTCCTGCCAGAGCAGTTCTTC. Translated, it gives CASSPKGLLPEQFF.

This chain links TRBV12-3 or TRBV12-4 with TRBJ1-1, with a weak D call TRBD1 (6 bases). Trimming pared 3 bases from V and 1 base from J, leaving 9 bases between. The CDR3 is made up of 14 amino acids. The CDR3 sequence is CASSFKGGNTEAFF. As DNA, the CDR3 is TGTGCCAGCAGTTTTAAGGGGGGGAACACTGAAGCTTTCTTT.

This clonotype was seen at least ten times. V is TRBV12-3 or TRBV12-4 and J is TRBJ2-1, with a weak D call TRBD1 (5 bases). The CDR3 is 15 residues long. The V end was cut by 0 bases, the J end by 4 bases, with 10 bases between. The chain's CDR3 is CASSLATTDYNEQFF. The CDR3 DNA reads TGTGCCAGCAGTTTAGCGACGACAGATTACAATGAGCAGTTCTTC.

The J gene is TRBJ1-5, the V gene TRBV5-1; D uncertain. Germline CDR1 is SGHRS and CDR2 is YFSETQ. V lost 4 bases and J lost 1, with 9 bases in between. The CDR3 totals 14 residues. The CDR3, as DNA: TGCGCCAGCAGCCCAATAGGGAGCAATCAGCCCCAGCATTTT. Translating it yields CASSPIGSNQPQHF.

This clonotype showed up many times. The chain combines TRBV10-3 with TRBJ2-3; 9 bases align to TRBD1. This CDR3 comprises 13 residues. Trimming cost V 6 bases and J 3 bases; bases outside gene matches: 1. Germline V gives CDR1 ENHRY, CDR2 SYGVKD. In nucleotides, the CDR3 is TGTGCCATCAGCGGACAGGGGACAGATACGCAGTATTTT. Its translation is CAISGQGTDTQYF.

This chain connects TRBV5-1 to TRBJ2-1; D unclear. Deletions cut 3 bases from V and 7 bases from J, with 8 bases between. Germline-derived CDR1 and CDR2 are SGHRS and YFSETQ. The CDR3 has 12 residues. CDR3 nucleotides: TGCGCCAGCAGCTCCAATCTAAATGAGCAGTTCTTC. Amino acid sequence: CASSSNLNEQFF.

The gene calls are TRBV7-2 and TRBJ2-7; D gene ambiguous. Germline CDR1 is SGHTA and CDR2 is FQGNSA. V dropped 4 bases and J dropped 9 bases, with 13 bases sitting between them. CDR3 size: 12 residues. The CDR3 reads CASSSPGALQYF. The CDR3 coding sequence is TGTGCCAGCAGCTCCCCGGGCGCCCTGCAGTACTTC.

This rearrangement joins TRBV20-1 to TRBJ2-7, with TRBD1 matching over 9 bases. This CDR3 is 14 amino acids long. J was trimmed by 4 bases and V by 2 bases; bases with no gene match: 6. Per germline, CDR1 DFQATT and CDR2 SNEGSKA (reference sequence). The CDR3 region is CSARSGTGKYEQYF. CDR3 nucleotides: TGCAGTGCTAGATCCGGGACAGGGAAGTACGAGCAGTACTTC.

This clonotype was counted between two and nine times. The gene calls are TRBV6-2 or TRBV6-3 and TRBJ2-2; tentatively, D is TRBD1 or TRBD2 (5 bases each). V gave up 5 bases and J gave up 4 bases, with 14 bases separating them. The CDR3 is 15 amino acids. Germline lookup yields CDR1 MNHEY and CDR2 SVGEGT. The CDR3 DNA sequence: TGTGCCAGCAGTACCTCGGGACGCTCCACCGGGGAGCTGTTTTTT. Protein product: CASSTSGRSTGELFF.

The genes are TRBV11-2 and TRBJ2-1, with a possible D match to TRBD2 (5 bases). V lost 6 bases, J lost 9 bases, and 15 bases lay in between. From germline, CDR1 is SGHAT and CDR2 FQNNGV. This CDR3 is 13 amino acids long. In DNA form, the CDR3 reads TGTGCCAGCAGAGGCCTCGCAACTAGTGAGCAGTTCTTC. It encodes CASRGLATSEQFF.

This clonotype turned up a few times. The V and J genes are TRBV3-1 and TRBJ2-1, with D unresolved. The CDR3 sequence is 15 residues long. Per germline, CDR1 LGHDT and CDR2 YNNKEL (reference sequence). V was trimmed by 4 bases and J by 3 bases, leaving 13 bases between them. The chain's CDR3 is CASSPSAGSYNEQFF. In nucleotides, the CDR3 is TGTGCCAGCAGCCCAAGCGCAGGAAGCTACAATGAGCAGTTCTTC.

The chain couples TRBV6-1 to TRBJ2-1, with a weak D call TRBD1 (6 bases). The germline V gene encodes CDR1 MNHNS and CDR2 SASEGT. V shed 6 bases and J shed 2 bases, with 11 bases lying between them. CDR3 length: 14 amino acids. This CDR3 reads CASSNPGAYNEQFF. The CDR3 bases are TGTGCCAGCAGCAATCCAGGGGCCTACAATGAGCAGTTCTTC.

The sample holds a few counts of this clonotype. CDR3 nucleotides: TGTGCCAGCAGCTTAGCGCTGGGAGAGCAGTACTTC. Amino acid sequence: CASSLALGEQYF. The chain uses TRBV7-2 and TRBJ2-7; D remains unclear. This CDR3 spans 12 amino acids. Deletions cut 0 bases from V and 7 bases from J, with 7 bases between. Germline V gene data show CDR1 as SGHTA and CDR2 as FQGNSA. The variable domain in full, completed from reference TRBV7-2 and TRBJ2-7, reads GAGVSQSPSNKVTEKGKDVELRCDPISGHTALYWYRQSLGQGLEFLIYFQGNSAPDKSGLPSDRFSAERTGGSVSTLTIQRTQQEDSAVYLCASSLALGEQYFGPGTRLTVT.

This chain links TRBV5-6 with TRBJ2-7, with D possibly matching TRBD1 (6 bases). Looked up from germline, CDR1 is SGHDT and CDR2 is YYEEEE. Deletions cut 5 bases from V and 3 bases from J, with 21 bases between. The CDR3 is made up of 16 amino acids. This CDR3 is CASSTFFTGPLYEQYF. The CDR3 coding sequence is TGTGCCAGCAGTACCTTTTTCACAGGGCCACTCTACGAGCAGTACTTC.

The chain joins TRBV5-5 to TRBJ2-2; D might be TRBD1 (8 bases). The CDR3 consists of 18 residues. V was shortened by 0 bases and J by 4 bases, with 19 bases between the two germline ends. Looked up from germline, CDR1 is SGHKS and CDR2 is YYEKEE (reference sequence). In nucleotides, the CDR3 is TGTGCCAGCAGCTTGGCCGACCGAAACAGGGGGGGCACCGGGGAGCTGTTTTTT. This codes for CASSLADRNRGGTGELFF. The full variable domain, in which reference TRBV5-5 and TRBJ2-2 provide the parts outside the CDR3, is DAGVTQSPTHLIKTRGQQVTLRCSPISGHKSVSWYQQVLGQGPQFIFQYYEKEERGRGNFPDRFSARQFPNYSSELNVNALLLGDSALYLCASSLADRNRGGTGELFFGEGSRLTVL.

This clonotype has more than one count but fewer than ten. The V gene is TRBV7-3, the J gene TRBJ2-3, with D tentatively TRBD1 or TRBD2 (5 bases each). Germline V gene data show CDR1 as SGHTA and CDR2 as FQGTGA. This CDR3 is 14 amino acids long. Between the trimmed V and J ends, which lost 5 bases and 2 bases, there was a span of 11 bases. CDR3 sequence reads: CASSPRGHTDTQYF. CDR3 nucleotides: TGTGCCAGCAGCCCCCGGGGCCACACAGATACGCAGTATTTT.

This clonotype appeared a few times. This sequence joins TRBV12-3 or TRBV12-4 and TRBJ2-1; 9 positions match TRBD1. This CDR3 comprises 17 residues. J gave up 0 bases and V 4 bases, and 7 bases lay outside the gene matches. The CDR3 sequence: CASSSRGQGSSYNEQFF. CDR3 in DNA: TGTGCCAGCAGTTCCCGCGGACAGGGGAGCTCCTACAATGAGCAGTTCTTC.

The table lists this clonotype with a few counts. J is TRBJ2-3 and V is TRBV5-6; D is unresolved. V was cut by 3 bases and J by 8 bases, with 16 bases left in between. CDR3 length: 14 residues. CDR1 and CDR2 from the germline V gene are SGHDT and YYEEEE. The CDR3 sequence: CASSYGRADGTQYF. The CDR3 DNA reads TGTGCCAGCAGCTACGGACGGGCGGACGGTACGCAGTATTTT.

A few counts support this clonotype. The genes are TRBV20-1 and TRBJ2-1; 9 bases line up with TRBD2. Germline loops: CDR1 DFQATT, CDR2 SNEGSKA (reference sequence). The length of the CDR3 is 15 residues. Losses at the gene ends were 3 bases for V and 7 bases for J; bases not matched to a gene: 10. The CDR3 spells CSARDWAGGPNEQFF. CDR3 DNA sequence: TGCAGTGCTAGGGATTGGGCGGGAGGGCCGAATGAGCAGTTCTTC.